A single sample is the source of the 28 T cell receptor beta chains below, sequenced in a study of T cells after yellow fever vaccination. TCRdb processed the 5' RACE reads anew with MiXCR; each CDR3 protein has one entry. The sample has around 26,000 distinct CDR3 sequences, less than 3.5% seen once. Material: PBMCs, either bulk or a sorted T-cell subset (CD4+, CD8+, memory, or dextramer-sorted; not recorded which), obtained more than 35 days after the first yellow fever vaccination. These receptors were collected from a young man who received the YFV17D yellow fever vaccine.

This clonotype was observed many times. The J gene is TRBJ2-5, the V gene TRBV15; perhaps TRBD2 as D (6 bases). Per germline, CDR1 LNHNV and CDR2 YYDKDF (reference sequence). The V gene lost 6 bases and the J gene lost 5 bases, with 10 bases spanning the gap. This CDR3 is built from 12 residues. CDR3 protein: CATRGGGETQYF. The CDR3, as DNA: TGTGCCACCAGGGGGGGTGGGGAGACCCAGTACTTC. Full variable domain (rest looked up from reference TRBV15 and TRBJ2-5): DAMVIQNPRYQVTQFGKPVTLSCSQTLNHNVMYWYQQKSSQAPKLLFHYYDKDFNNEADTPDNFQSRRPNTSFCFLDIRSPGLGDTAMYLCATRGGGETQYFGPGTRLLVL.

This clonotype was detected ten times or more. DNA for the CDR3: TGCGCCAGCAGCCCTGGGGCGGGGGGGACCAATACGCAGTATTTT. It is translated as CASSPGAGGTNTQYF. The chain couples TRBV4-3 to TRBJ2-3; 9 bases match TRBD2. Germline V gene sequence: CDR1 LGHNA, CDR2 YSLEER. V was pared by 4 bases and J by 7 bases, with 9 bases of the junction left unmatched. This CDR3 is 15 amino acids long.

This clonotype was observed at least ten times. V usage is TRBV27 and J usage is TRBJ1-4; 7 positions match TRBD1. Germline trimming cut 5 bases from V and 7 bases from J; bases unmatched to any gene: 7. Germline V CDR1 and CDR2: MNHEY, SMNVEV (reference sequence). The CDR3 runs to 14 residues. The CDR3 here is CASSPHRGLEKLFF. Written as DNA, the CDR3 is TGTGCCAGCAGTCCCCACAGGGGACTTGAAAAACTGTTTTTT.

This clonotype was seen at least ten times. The rearrangement uses TRBV6-5 and TRBJ1-2; D uncertain. Deletions cut 8 bases from V and 4 bases from J, with 11 bases between. The CDR3 has 12 amino acids. In germline, CDR1 is MNHEY, CDR2 SVGAGI. Written as DNA, the CDR3 is TGTGCCAGCCGTGGAATGTCCTATGGCTACACCTTC. This encodes CASRGMSYGYTF.

This clonotype appeared many times. The chain employs TRBV6-4 and TRBJ2-2, with D unclear. With 4 bases removed from V and 6 bases from J, the gap between germline ends came to 12 bases. Germline V CDR1 and CDR2: MRHNA, SNTAGT. The CDR3 has 14 residues. CDR3 DNA: TGTGCCAGCAGTGCCGGGCCTCCCGCCGGGGAGCTGTTTTTT. This codes for CASSAGPPAGELFF.

This clonotype was observed at least ten times. The CDR3 protein is CAIRGDRVSPLHF. The CDR3 DNA reads as TGTGCCATAAGGGGGGACAGGGTTTCACCCCTCCACTTT. The V and J genes are TRBV12-3 or TRBV12-4 and TRBJ1-6; TRBD1 matches 9 bases. V was pared by 10 bases and J by 9 bases, with 7 bases of the junction left unmatched. The CDR3 sequence is 13 residues long.

This clonotype occurred many times. The chain has TRBV4-3 and TRBJ2-3, with 8 positions matching TRBD2. Germline loops: CDR1 LGHNA, CDR2 YSLEER. CDR3 length: 18 residues. The J segment lost 2 bases and the V segment lost 3 bases, leaving 13 bases of the junction unmatched. This chain's CDR3 is CASSQSAGGGGPTDTQYF. In nucleotides, the CDR3 is TGCGCCAGCAGCCAGTCAGCTGGCGGCGGGGGGCCCACAGATACGCAGTATTTT.

This clonotype was counted at least ten times. The V call is TRBV29-1, the J call TRBJ2-2; tentative D call: TRBD1 (5 bases). CDR3 length equals 12 residues. V lost 6 bases to trimming and J lost 6 bases, with 11 bases between them. Per germline, CDR1 SQVTM and CDR2 ANQGSEA. DNA for the CDR3: TGCAGCGTGCGGCAGGGTGCCGGGGAGCTGTTTTTT. Its translation is CSVRQGAGELFF.

This clonotype was recorded at least ten times. The rearrangement uses TRBV5-1 and TRBJ2-5, with 8 bases lining up with TRBD2. The V and J ends lost 5 bases and 5 bases, in that order; junction bases with no gene match: 8. This CDR3 contains 14 residues. CDR1 SGHRS and CDR2 YFSETQ come from the germline V gene. The CDR3: CASRPGLAGETQYF. The CDR3 DNA sequence: TGCGCCAGCAGACCTGGACTAGCAGGGGAGACCCAGTACTTC.

The chain recombines TRBV15 with TRBJ1-5; D possibly corresponds to TRBD1 (5 bases). Trimming shortened V by 8 bases and J by 7 bases, and 12 bases separated the two germline ends. This CDR3 has 12 amino acids. The V gene's germline CDR1 is LNHNV and CDR2 YYDKDF (reference sequence). CDR3 coding DNA: TGTGCCACCCGGGGACCGGTCCAGCCCCAGCATTTT. Its translation: CATRGPVQPQHF.

V and J are TRBV2 and TRBJ1-1, with 7 positions matching TRBD1. In germline, CDR1 is SNHLY, CDR2 FYNNEI. The junction had 9 bases not matched to a gene; V was cut back by 6 bases and J by 5 bases. The CDR3 has 14 amino acids. CDR3 in DNA: TGTGCCAGCAGCCTCAGGGGGGGGAGGACTGAAGCTTTCTTT. It translates to CASSLRGGRTEAFF. The variable domain in full, with the rest retrieved from reference TRBV2 and TRBJ1-1, is EPEVTQTPSHQVTQMGQEVILRCVPISNHLYFYWYRQILGQKVEFLVSFYNNEISEKSEIFDDQFSVERPDGSNFTLKIRSTKLEDSAMYFCASSLRGGRTEAFFGQGTRLTVV.

This clonotype was detected ten times or more. The chain links TRBV29-1 to TRBJ1-1; D is possibly TRBD1 (5 bases). This CDR3 is 14 amino acids long. Germline CDR1 SQVTM, CDR2 ANQGSEA. The V end was cut by 0 bases, the J end by 5 bases, with 13 bases between. The CDR3 region is CSVEEWGGRTEAFF. The CDR3 DNA follows: TGCAGCGTTGAAGAATGGGGGGGGAGGACTGAAGCTTTCTTT.

This clonotype has ten or more counts. The CDR3 sequence is CASSLGGDNEQFF. CDR3 DNA: TGTGCCAGCAGTTTAGGGGGTGACAATGAGCAGTTCTTC. The gene calls are TRBV12-3 or TRBV12-4 and TRBJ2-1; D gene unclear. This CDR3 spans 13 amino acids. Trimming took 1 base from V and 5 from J, leaving 6 bases between them.

At least ten counts were recorded for this clonotype. The chain uses TRBV27 and TRBJ1-5; possible D gene TRBD1, 6 bases. Per germline, CDR1 MNHEY and CDR2 SMNVEV (reference sequence). The V end lost 5 bases, the J end lost 1 base, and 18 bases lay between the germline ends. The CDR3 has 17 amino acids. Here the CDR3 DNA reads TGTGCCAGCAGTGGCCGAACAGGGACGGGCAGCAATCAGCCCCAGCATTTT. Translation gives CASSGRTGTGSNQPQHF.

This clonotype has at least ten counts. The chain uses TRBV7-2 and TRBJ1-1, with a weak D call TRBD1 (5 bases). Trimming pared 1 base from V and 1 base from J, leaving 10 bases between. CDR1 SGHTA and CDR2 FQGNSA come from the germline V gene. The CDR3 consists of 15 residues. CDR3 sequence (DNA): TGTGCCAGCAGCTTAGGTTTTGGGGGGAACACTGAAGCTTTCTTT. As protein: CASSLGFGGNTEAFF.

Many counts were recorded for this clonotype. The gene calls are TRBV20-1 and TRBJ1-3; D is ambiguous. Germline assignment: CDR1 DFQATT and CDR2 SNEGSKA (reference sequence). V was shortened by 0 bases and J by 2 bases, with 8 bases between the two germline ends. The CDR3 covers 14 residues. The CDR3 DNA reads as TGCAGTGCTAGAGATCAGTCAGCTGGAAACACCATATATTTT. This encodes CSARDQSAGNTIYF.

This clonotype was detected ten times or more. This chain uses TRBV7-9 with TRBJ2-4; maybe TRBD1 (6 bases). The CDR3 runs 13 residues. Trimming stripped 2 bases from V and 8 bases from J, with 10 bases between. Germline CDR1 is SEHNR and CDR2 is FQNEAQ (reference sequence). The CDR3 coding sequence is TGTGCCAGCAGCTTACTAGCAGGGGACATTCAGTACTTC. As protein: CASSLLAGDIQYF.

This clonotype occurred many times. The chain employs TRBV5-1 and TRBJ1-5; a weak D match, TRBD1 (6 bases). Trimming removed 1 base from V and 5 bases from J, with 16 bases in between. Germline CDR1 and CDR2: SGHRS and YFSETQ. This CDR3 is 16 amino acids long. The chain's CDR3 is CASSLPRGRLDQPQHF. As DNA, the CDR3 is TGCGCCAGCAGCTTGCCGCGGGGGCGGCTAGATCAGCCCCAGCATTTT.

As regards this clonotype: This may come from a read error, since a much larger clone is one base off. The chain uses TRBV5-4 and TRBJ2-3; D unresolved. V lost 4 bases, J lost 7 bases, and 13 bases lay in between. In germline, CDR1 is SGHNT, CDR2 YYREEE (reference sequence). CDR3 length equals 13 residues. CDR3 region: CASSPTQEYTQYF. DNA for the CDR3: TGTGCCAGCAGCCCGACTCAAGAGTATACGCAGTATTTT.

The chain has TRBV12-2 and TRBJ1-2. TRBV12-2 is reported as a pseudogene. The CDR3 contains 13 residues. Here the CDR3 reads CASRGPRFYGYTF. The CDR3 nucleotides read TGTGCAAGTCGGGGCCCAAGATTCTATGGCTACACCTTC.

This clonotype showed up many times. V usage is TRBV6-5 and J usage is TRBJ2-1; 10 bases map to TRBD2. Trimming removed 6 bases from V and 3 bases from J; junction bases left unmatched: 8. This CDR3 comprises 16 residues. Germline V gene sequence: CDR1 MNHEY, CDR2 SVGAGI. The CDR3 loop is CASRSSSGGRYNEQFF. The CDR3 region has the DNA TGTGCCAGCAGATCCTCTAGCGGGGGCCGCTACAATGAGCAGTTCTTC.

This clonotype occurred many times. The V and J genes are TRBV12-3 or TRBV12-4 and TRBJ2-2; D might be TRBD1 (6 bases). V was trimmed by 8 bases and J by 0 bases, leaving 16 bases between them. The CDR3 loop spans 16 amino acids. The CDR3 DNA reads as TGTGCCAGCCGCACCGGGACAACGACGAACACCGGGGAGCTGTTTTTT. Translation: CASRTGTTTNTGELFF.

This clonotype has at least ten counts. The CDR3 sequence: CASSDRSAGTEAFF. The CDR3, as DNA: TGTGCCAGCAGCGACCGAAGTGCGGGCACAGAAGCTTTCTTT. The chain carries TRBV7-2 and TRBJ1-1; D remains ambiguous. Germline-derived CDR1 and CDR2 are SGHTA and FQGNSA. V lost 5 bases and J lost 8, with 18 bases in between. The CDR3 is made up of 14 amino acids.

The sample holds many counts of this clonotype. CDR3 residues: CSAAPPTPGQPQHF. For the CDR3, the DNA is TGCAGTGCTGCCCCGCCCACTCCAGGTCAGCCCCAGCATTTT. This chain joins TRBV20-1 and TRBJ1-5; D ambiguous. V was trimmed by 5 bases and J by 6 bases, leaving 17 bases between them. The length of the CDR3 is 14 residues. In germline, CDR1 is DFQATT, CDR2 SNEGSKA (reference sequence).

Ten or more counts support this clonotype. This chain connects TRBV29-1 to TRBJ2-7; TRBD1 matches 10 bases. This CDR3 has 14 amino acids. Unmatched junction bases numbered 8, after V lost 3 bases and J lost 6 bases. Germline values: CDR1 SQVTM, CDR2 ANQGSEA. The DNA for the CDR3 is TGCAGCGTTGACTCTGACAGGGGGCGTTTCGAGCAGTACTTC. It specifies CSVDSDRGRFEQYF.

This clonotype was detected ten times or more. The genes are TRBV25-1 and TRBJ2-3; D perhaps matches TRBD2 (5 bases). CDR1 and CDR2 (germline): MGHDK, SYGVNS. This CDR3 contains 16 residues. V gave up 6 bases and J gave up 1 base, with 17 bases separating them. The chain's CDR3 is CASSPAAARGTDTQYF. The CDR3 bases are TGTGCCAGCAGCCCAGCGGCAGCTCGGGGCACAGATACGCAGTATTTT.

This clonotype was observed a few times. A much larger clone differs by one base, so this may be a read error. The chain combines TRBV4-2 with TRBJ1-2; 10 bases agree with TRBD1. Germline V gene lookup returns CDR1 LGHNA and CDR2 YNFKEQ. The CDR3 consists of 15 residues. V trimming: 3 bases; J trimming: 7 bases; junction bases outside the gene matches: 8. CDR3 in amino acids: CASSHVTGGRFGYTF. The CDR3 DNA sequence: TGTGCCAGCAGCCACGTGACAGGGGGCCGATTTGGCTACACCTTC.

Comment on this clonotype: At one end, the junction sequence differs from germline, possibly due to a read error. This chain uses TRBV4-2 with TRBJ1-2, with a weak D call TRBD1 (5 bases). CDR1 LGHNA and CDR2 YNFKEQ come from the germline V gene. The CDR3 length is 13 residues. CDR3 residues: CASSPGLLYCYTF. In DNA, the CDR3 is TGTGCCAGCAGCCCGGGGCTTCTCTATTGCTACACCTTC.